The 4 T cell receptor beta chains presented below share a single source sample, sequenced in a study of blood T cells in healthy people across ages. The authors ran a second PCR of about 6 to 11 cycles using a sample-barcoded 5' primer and a J-beta primer mix. TCRdb recomputed calls from the 5' RACE reads with MiXCR, one row per CDR3 protein. The sample comprises about 2 million distinct CDR3 sequences, less than 50% of which are singletons, and less than 2.5% rests with the top ten. The sequenced sample was blood. These TCRs come from a woman in her 40s in good health.

This rearrangement joins TRBV20-1 to TRBJ2-1; D remains unclear. CDR1 DFQATT and CDR2 SNEGSKA come from the germline V gene (reference sequence). V was shortened by 2 bases and J by 0 bases, with 8 bases between the two germline ends. The CDR3 length is 14 residues. CDR3 region: CSARTLSSYNEQFF. CDR3 coding DNA: TGCAGTGCTAGAACCCTAAGCTCCTACAATGAGCAGTTCTTC.

This chain connects TRBV25-1 to TRBJ1-2, with a possible D match to TRBD1 (6 bases). Trimming pared 1 base from V and 8 bases from J, leaving 8 bases between. CDR3 length equals 12 residues. The germline V gene encodes CDR1 MGHDK and CDR2 SYGVNS. This chain's CDR3 is CASSEWGGGYTF. CDR3 coding DNA: TGTGCCAGCAGTGAATGGGGGGGCGGCTACACCTTC.

The rearrangement uses TRBV28 and TRBJ1-5; 9 positions match TRBD1. The CDR3 is made up of 17 amino acids. CDR1 and CDR2 (germline): MDHEN, SYDVKM. V gave up 0 bases and J gave up 4 bases; unmatched junction bases: 7. CDR3 sequence (DNA): TGTGCCAGCAGTTTATGGGGACAGGGAAAATCAAATCAGCCCCAGCATTTT. It specifies CASSLWGQGKSNQPQHF.

The rearrangement links TRBV5-1 to TRBJ2-5; possibly TRBD2 for D (6 bases). The length of the CDR3 is 16 residues. Per germline, CDR1 SGHRS and CDR2 YFSETQ. V lost 3 bases, J lost 2 bases, and 17 bases lay in between. CDR3: CASSWNGGSAQETQYF. CDR3 DNA: TGCGCCAGCAGCTGGAACGGAGGGAGCGCGCAAGAGACCCAGTACTTC. Complete variable domain (other parts from reference TRBV5-1 and TRBJ2-5): KAGVTQTPRYLIKTRGQQVTLSCSPISGHRSVSWYQQTPGQGLQFLFEYFSETQRNKGNFPGRFSGRQFSNSRSEMNVSTLELGDSALYLCASSWNGGSAQETQYFGPGTRLLVL.